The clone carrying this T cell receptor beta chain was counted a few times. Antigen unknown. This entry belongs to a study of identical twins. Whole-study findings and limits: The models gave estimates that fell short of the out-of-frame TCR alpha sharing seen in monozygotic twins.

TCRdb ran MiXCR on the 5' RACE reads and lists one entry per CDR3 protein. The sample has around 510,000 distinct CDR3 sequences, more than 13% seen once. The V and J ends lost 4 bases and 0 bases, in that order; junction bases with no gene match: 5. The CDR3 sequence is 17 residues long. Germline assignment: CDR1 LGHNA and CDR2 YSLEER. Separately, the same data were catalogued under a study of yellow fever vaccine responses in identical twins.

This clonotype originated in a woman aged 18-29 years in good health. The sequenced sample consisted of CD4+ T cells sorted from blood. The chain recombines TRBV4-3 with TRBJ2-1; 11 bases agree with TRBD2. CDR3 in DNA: TGCGCCAGCAGCCCCGGGACTAGCGGAGACTCCTACAATGAGCAGTTCTTC. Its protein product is CASSPGTSGDSYNEQFF.